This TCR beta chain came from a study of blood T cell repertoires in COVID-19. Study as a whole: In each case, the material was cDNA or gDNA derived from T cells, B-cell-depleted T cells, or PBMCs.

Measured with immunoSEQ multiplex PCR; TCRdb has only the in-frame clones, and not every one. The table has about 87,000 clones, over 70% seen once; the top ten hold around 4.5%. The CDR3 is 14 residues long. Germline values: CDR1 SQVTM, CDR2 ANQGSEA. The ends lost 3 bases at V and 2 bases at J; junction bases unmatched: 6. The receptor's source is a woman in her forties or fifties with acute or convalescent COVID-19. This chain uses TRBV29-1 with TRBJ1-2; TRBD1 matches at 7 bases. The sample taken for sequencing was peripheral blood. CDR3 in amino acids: CSVDEGAKNYGYTF. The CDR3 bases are TGCAGCGTTGACGAGGGGGCAAAGAACTATGGCTACACCTTC.